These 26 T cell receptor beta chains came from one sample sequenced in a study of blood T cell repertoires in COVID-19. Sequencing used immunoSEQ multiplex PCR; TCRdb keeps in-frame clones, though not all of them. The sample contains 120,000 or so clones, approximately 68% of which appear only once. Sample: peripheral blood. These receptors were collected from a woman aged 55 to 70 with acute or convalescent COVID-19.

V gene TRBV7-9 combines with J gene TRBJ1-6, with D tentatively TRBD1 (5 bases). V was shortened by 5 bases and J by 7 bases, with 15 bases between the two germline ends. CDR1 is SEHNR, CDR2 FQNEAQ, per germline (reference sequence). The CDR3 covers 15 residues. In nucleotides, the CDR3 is TGTGCCAGCAGCGCCCACGACAGTAGGAATTCACCCCTCCACTTT. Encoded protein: CASSAHDSRNSPLHF. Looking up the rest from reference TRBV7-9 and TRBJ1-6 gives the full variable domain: DTGVSQNPRHKITKRGQNVTFRCDPISEHNRLYWYRQTLGQGPEFLTYFQNEAQLEKSRLLSDRFSAERPKGSFSTLEIQRTEQGDSAMYLCASSAHDSRNSPLHFGNGTRLTVT.

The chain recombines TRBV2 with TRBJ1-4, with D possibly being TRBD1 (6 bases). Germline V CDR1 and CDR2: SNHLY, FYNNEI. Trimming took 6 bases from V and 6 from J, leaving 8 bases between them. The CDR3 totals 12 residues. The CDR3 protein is CASRPGDEKLFF. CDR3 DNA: TGTGCCAGCAGACCAGGGGATGAAAAACTGTTTTTT.

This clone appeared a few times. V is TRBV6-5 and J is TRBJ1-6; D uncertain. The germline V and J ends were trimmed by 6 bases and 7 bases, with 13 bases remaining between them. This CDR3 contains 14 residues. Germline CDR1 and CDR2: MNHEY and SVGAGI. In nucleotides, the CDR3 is TGTGCCAGCAGCCGAGAGGGAGGAAATTCACCCCTCCACTTT. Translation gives CASSREGGNSPLHF.

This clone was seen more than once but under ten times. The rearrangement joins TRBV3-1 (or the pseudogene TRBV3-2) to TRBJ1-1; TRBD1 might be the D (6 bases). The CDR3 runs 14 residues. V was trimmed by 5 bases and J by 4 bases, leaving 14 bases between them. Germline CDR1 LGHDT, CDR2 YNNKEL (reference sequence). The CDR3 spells CASSFGGGGTEAFF. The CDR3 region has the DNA TGTGCCAGCAGCTTCGGGGGAGGGGGCACTGAAGCTTTCTTT.

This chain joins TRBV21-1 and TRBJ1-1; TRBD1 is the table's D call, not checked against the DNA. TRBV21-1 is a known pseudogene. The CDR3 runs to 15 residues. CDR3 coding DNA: TGTGCCAGCAGCAAACCTGCAGGGCGGAACACTGAAGCTTTCTTT. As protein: CASSKPAGRNTEAFF.

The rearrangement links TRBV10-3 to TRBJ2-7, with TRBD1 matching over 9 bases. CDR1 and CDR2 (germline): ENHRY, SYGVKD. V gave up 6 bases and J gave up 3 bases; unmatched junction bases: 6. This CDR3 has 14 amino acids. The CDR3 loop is CAIRTGGTSYEQYF. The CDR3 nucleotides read TGTGCCATCAGGACAGGGGGTACGAGCTACGAGCAGTACTTC.

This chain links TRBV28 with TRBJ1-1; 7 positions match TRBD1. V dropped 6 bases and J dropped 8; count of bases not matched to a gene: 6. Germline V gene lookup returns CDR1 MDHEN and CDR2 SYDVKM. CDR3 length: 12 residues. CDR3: CASSRGQLEAFF. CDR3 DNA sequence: TGTGCCAGCAGCCGGGGACAGCTCGAAGCTTTCTTT.

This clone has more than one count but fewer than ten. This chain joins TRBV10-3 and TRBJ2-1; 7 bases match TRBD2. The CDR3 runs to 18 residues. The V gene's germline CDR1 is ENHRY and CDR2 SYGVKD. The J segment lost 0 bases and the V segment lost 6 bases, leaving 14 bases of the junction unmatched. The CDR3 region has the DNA TGTGCCATCAGCGGGTCGGGGGACTACACATACTCCTACAATGAGCAGTTCTTC. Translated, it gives CAISGSGDYTYSYNEQFF.

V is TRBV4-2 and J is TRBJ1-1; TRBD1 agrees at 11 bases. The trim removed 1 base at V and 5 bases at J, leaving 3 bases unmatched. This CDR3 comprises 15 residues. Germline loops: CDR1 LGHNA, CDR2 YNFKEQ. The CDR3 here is CASSQAGQGGTEAFF. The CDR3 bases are TGTGCCAGCAGCCAAGCGGGACAGGGGGGAACTGAAGCTTTCTTT.

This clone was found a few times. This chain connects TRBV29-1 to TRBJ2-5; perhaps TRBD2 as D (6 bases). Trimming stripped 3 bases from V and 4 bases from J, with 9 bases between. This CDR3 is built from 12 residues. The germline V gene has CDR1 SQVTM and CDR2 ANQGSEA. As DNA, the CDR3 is TGCAGCGTTGATGCGGGGATAGAGACCCAGTACTTC. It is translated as CSVDAGIETQYF.

CDR3 amino acids: CAEGGDTQYF. CDR3 DNA sequence: TGTGCCGAGGGGGGGGATACGCAGTATTTT. The V gene is TRBV2, the J gene TRBJ2-3, with D possibly TRBD2 on 7 matching bases. The germline V and J ends were trimmed by 11 bases and 6 bases, with 9 bases remaining between them. CDR1 is SNHLY, CDR2 FYNNEI, per germline. This CDR3 contains 10 residues. Complete variable domain (other parts from reference TRBV2 and TRBJ2-3): EPEVTQTPSHQVTQMGQEVILRCVPISNHLYFYWYRQILGQKVEFLVSFYNNEISEKSEIFDDQFSVERPDGSNFTLKIRSTKLEDSAMYFCAEGGDTQYFGPGTRLTVL.

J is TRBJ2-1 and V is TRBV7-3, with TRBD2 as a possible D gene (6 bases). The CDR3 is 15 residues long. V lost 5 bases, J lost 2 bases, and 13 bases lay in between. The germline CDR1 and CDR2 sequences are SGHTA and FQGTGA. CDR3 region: CASSPTRGTYNEQFF. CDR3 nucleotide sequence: TGTGCCAGCAGCCCAACCCGGGGGACCTACAATGAGCAGTTCTTC. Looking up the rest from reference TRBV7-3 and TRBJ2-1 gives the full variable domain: GAGVSQTPSNKVTEKGKYVELRCDPISGHTALYWYRQSLGQGPEFLIYFQGTGAADDSGLPNDRFFAVRPEGSVSTLKIQRTERGDSAVYLCASSPTRGTYNEQFFGPGTRLTVL.

The CDR3 reads CASSRAGGHTDTQYF. DNA for the CDR3: TGTGCCAGCAGCCGTGCGGGGGGCCACACAGATACGCAGTATTTT. The chain recombines TRBV9 with TRBJ2-3; 8 nucleotides line up with TRBD2. The CDR3 is 15 amino acids. Germline V gives CDR1 SGDLS, CDR2 YYNGEE. V was pared by 4 bases and J by 2 bases, with 6 bases of the junction left unmatched.

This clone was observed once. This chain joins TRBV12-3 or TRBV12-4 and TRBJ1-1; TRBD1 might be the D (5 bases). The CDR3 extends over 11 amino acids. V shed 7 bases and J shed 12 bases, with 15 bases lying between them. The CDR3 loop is CASTRGVGTFF. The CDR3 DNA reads TGTGCCAGCACAAGGGGCGTTGGGACTTTCTTT.

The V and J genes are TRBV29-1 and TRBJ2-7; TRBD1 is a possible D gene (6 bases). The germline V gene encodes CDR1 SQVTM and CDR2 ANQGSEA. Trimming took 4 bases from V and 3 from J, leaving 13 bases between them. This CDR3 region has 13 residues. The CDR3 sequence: CSVGRDTNYEQYF. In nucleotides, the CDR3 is TGCAGCGTTGGCCGGGACACAAACTACGAGCAGTACTTC.

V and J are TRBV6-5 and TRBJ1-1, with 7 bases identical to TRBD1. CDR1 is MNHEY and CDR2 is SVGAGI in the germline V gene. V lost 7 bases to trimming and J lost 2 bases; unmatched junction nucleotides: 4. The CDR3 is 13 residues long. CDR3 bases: TGTGCCAGCACCCAGGGGGTAAACACTGAAGCTTTCTTT. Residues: CASTQGVNTEAFF.

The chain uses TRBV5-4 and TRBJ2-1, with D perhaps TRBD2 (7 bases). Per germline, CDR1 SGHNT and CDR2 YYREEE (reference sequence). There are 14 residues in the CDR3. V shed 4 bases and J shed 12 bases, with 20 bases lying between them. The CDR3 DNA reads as TGTGCCAGCAGCCGGAAGGGGGGGCCCCCTGTGCAGTTCTTC. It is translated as CASSRKGGPPVQFF.

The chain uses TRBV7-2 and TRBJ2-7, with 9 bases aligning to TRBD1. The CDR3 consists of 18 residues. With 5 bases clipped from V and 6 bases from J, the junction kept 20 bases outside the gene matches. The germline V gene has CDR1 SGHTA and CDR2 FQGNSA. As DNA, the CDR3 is TGTGCCAGCAGCAGCTCCATGTTAAAGGGACAGGGTGCGGTCGAGCAGTACTTC. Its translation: CASSSSMLKGQGAVEQYF.

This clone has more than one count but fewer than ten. The CDR3 loop is CASSYSRVYNEQFF. CDR3 nucleotides: TGTGCCAGCAGTTACTCCCGGGTCTACAATGAGCAGTTCTTC. The gene calls are TRBV6-6 and TRBJ2-1; D is uncertain. This CDR3 contains 14 residues. Germline CDR1 MNHNY, CDR2 SVGAGI (reference sequence). Between the trimmed V and J ends, which lost 0 bases and 3 bases, there was a span of 6 bases.

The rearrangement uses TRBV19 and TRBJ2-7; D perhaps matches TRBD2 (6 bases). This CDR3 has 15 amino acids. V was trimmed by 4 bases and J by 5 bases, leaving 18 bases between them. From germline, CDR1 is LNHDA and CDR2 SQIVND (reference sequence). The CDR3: CASSKTGGVRDEQYF. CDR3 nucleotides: TGTGCCAGTAGTAAAACCGGGGGTGTTCGGGACGAGCAGTACTTC.

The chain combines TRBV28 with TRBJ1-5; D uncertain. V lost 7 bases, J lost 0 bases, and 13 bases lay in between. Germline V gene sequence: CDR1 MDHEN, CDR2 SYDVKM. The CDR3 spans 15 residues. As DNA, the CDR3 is TGTGCCAGCAAGGTGGGAGTGGATAGCAATCAGCCCCAGCATTTT. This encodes CASKVGVDSNQPQHF.

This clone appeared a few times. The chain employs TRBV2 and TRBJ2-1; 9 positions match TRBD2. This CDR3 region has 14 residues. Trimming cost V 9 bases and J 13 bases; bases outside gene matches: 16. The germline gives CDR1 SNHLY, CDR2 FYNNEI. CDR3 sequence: CASRTGTSQGVQFF. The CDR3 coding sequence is TGTGCCAGTCGCACCGGGACTAGCCAAGGAGTACAGTTCTTC.

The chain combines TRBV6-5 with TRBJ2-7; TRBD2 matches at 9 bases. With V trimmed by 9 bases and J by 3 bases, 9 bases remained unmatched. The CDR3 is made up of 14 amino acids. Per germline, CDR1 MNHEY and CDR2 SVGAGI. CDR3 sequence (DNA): TGTGCCAGTAGAGCGGGGGGACGCGTCTACGAGCAGTACTTC. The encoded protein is CASRAGGRVYEQYF.

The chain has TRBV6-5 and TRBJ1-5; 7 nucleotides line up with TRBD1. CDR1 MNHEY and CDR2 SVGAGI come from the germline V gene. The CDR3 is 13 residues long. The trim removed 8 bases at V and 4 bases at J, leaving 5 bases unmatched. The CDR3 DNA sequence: TGTGCCAGCGCTGGACAGGATAATCAGCCCCAGCATTTT. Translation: CASAGQDNQPQHF.

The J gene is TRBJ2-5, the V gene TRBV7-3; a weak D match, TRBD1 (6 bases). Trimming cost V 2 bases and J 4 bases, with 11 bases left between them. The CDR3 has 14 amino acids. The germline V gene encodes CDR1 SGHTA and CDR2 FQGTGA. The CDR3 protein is CASSLQARGETQYF. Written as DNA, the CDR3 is TGTGCCAGCAGCTTACAGGCCAGGGGAGAGACCCAGTACTTC.

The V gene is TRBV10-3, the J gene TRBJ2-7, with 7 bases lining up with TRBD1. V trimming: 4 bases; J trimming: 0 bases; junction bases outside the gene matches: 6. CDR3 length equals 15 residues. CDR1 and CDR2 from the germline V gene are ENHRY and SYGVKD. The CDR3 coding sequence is TGTGCCATCAGTGGTCAGACAGGGCACTCCTACGAGCAGTACTTC. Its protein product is CAISGQTGHSYEQYF.